This T cell receptor (beta chain) was recorded in a study of low-dose radiotherapy and immunotherapy resistance in tumors. This clonotype has a count of ten or more. The J segment lost 0 bases and the V segment lost 5 bases, leaving 4 bases of the junction unmatched. The germline gives CDR1 SGHTA, CDR2 FQGNSA. This CDR3 is 15 amino acids long. Primers used for first-strand cDNA, a TRAV- and TRBV-specific set, covered both alpha and beta chains. It was with a constant-region primer and a V-primer adapter that TCRs were amplified over around 18 PCR cycles. TCRdb re-called the reads through MiXCR, storing one row per CDR3 protein. Of about 58,000 distinct CDR3 sequences in the sample, 23% are singletons; the top ten hold approximately 6.4%. Time point: after trial treatment. Treatment noted: LDRT plus nivolumab, ipilimumab, low-dose cyclophosphamide and aspirin (RACIN trial). Treatment of the donors consisted of nivolumab and ipilimumab (plus aspirin, low-dose cyclophosphamide and low-dose radiotherapy).

This specimen consisted of PBMCs, obtained after low-dose radiotherapy plus immunotherapy. This sequence was found in a male donor with prostate cancer. This sequence joins TRBV7-2 and TRBJ1-5, with 7 bases aligning to TRBD1. CDR3 amino acids: CASSPGQYSNQPQHF. In nucleotides, the CDR3 is TGTGCCAGCAGCCCGGGACAGTATAGCAATCAGCCCCAGCATTTT.